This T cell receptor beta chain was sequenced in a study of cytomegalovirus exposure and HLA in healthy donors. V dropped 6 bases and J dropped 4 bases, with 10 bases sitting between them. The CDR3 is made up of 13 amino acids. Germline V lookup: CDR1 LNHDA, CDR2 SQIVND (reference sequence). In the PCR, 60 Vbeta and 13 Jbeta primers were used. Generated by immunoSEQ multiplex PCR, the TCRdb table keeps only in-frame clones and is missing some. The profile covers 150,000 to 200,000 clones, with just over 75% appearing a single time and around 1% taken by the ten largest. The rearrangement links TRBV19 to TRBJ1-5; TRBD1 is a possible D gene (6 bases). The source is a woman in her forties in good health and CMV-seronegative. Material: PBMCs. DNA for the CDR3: TGTGCCAGTAGCCAGGGGTTTAATCAGCCCCAGCATTTT. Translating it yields CASSQGFNQPQHF.